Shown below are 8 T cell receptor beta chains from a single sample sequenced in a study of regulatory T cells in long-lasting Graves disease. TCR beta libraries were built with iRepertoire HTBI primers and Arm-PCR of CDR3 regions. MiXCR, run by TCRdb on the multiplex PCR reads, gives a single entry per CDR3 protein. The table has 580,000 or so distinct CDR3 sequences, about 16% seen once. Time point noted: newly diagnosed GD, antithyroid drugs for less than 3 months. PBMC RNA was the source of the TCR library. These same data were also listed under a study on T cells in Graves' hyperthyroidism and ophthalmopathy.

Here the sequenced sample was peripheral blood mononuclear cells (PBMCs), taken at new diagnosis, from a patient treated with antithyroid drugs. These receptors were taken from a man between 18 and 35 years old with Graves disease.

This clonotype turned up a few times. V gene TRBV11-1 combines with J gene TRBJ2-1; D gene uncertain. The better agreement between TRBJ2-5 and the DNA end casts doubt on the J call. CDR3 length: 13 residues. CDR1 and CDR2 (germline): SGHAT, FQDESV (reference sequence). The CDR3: CASSLGSKGTQYF. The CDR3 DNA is TGTGCCAGCAGCCTGGGATCAAAGGGGACCCAGTACTTC.

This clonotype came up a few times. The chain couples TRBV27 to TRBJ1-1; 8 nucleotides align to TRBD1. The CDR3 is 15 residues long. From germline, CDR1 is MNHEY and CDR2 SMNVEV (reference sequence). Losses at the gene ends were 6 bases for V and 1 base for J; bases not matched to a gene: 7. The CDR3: CASSILGQGNTEAFF. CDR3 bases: TGTGCCAGCAGCATACTAGGACAGGGGAACACTGAAGCTTTCTTT.

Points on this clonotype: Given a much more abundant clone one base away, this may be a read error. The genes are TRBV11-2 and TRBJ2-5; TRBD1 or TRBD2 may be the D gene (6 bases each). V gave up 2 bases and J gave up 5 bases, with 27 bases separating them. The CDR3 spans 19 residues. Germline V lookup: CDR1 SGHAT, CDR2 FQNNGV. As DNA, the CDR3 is TGTGCCAGCAGCTTATTGCCACCGATAGGGGGGAGGCAGTTGGAGACCCAGTACTTC. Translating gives CASSLLPPIGGRQLETQYF.

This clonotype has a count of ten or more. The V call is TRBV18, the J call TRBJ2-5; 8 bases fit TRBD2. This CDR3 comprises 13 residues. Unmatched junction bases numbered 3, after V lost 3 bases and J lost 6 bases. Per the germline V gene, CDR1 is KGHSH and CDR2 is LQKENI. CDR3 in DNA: TGTGCCAGCTCACCGAGCGGGAGAAAGACCCAGTACTTC. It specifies CASSPSGRKTQYF.

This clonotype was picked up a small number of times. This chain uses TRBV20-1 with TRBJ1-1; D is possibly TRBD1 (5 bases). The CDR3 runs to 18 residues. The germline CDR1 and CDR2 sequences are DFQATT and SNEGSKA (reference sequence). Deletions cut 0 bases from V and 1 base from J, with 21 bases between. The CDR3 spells CSARDFWKTGLSNTEAFF. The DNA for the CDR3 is TGCAGTGCTAGAGATTTTTGGAAGACGGGGCTCTCGAACACTGAAGCTTTCTTT.

The CDR3, as DNA: TGTGCCAGCAGTGGTGAAAAGGGATTCGCCGGGGAGCTGTTTTTT. Amino acid sequence: CASSGEKGFAGELFF. The chain couples TRBV2 to TRBJ2-2, with unresolved D. CDR3 size: 15 residues. CDR1 is SNHLY, CDR2 FYNNEI, per germline. V was pared by 4 bases and J by 6 bases, with 15 bases between.

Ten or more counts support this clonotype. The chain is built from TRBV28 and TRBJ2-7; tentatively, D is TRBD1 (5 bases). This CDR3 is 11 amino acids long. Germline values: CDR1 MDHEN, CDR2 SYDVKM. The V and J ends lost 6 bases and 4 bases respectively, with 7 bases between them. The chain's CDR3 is CASRTGYEQYF. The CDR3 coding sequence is TGTGCCAGCAGAACAGGATACGAGCAGTACTTC.

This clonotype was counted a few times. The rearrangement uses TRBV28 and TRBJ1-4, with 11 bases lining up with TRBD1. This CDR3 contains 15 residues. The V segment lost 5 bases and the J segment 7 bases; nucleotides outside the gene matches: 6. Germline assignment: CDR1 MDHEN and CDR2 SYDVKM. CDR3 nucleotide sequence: TGTGCCAGCAGTGCTGGTGGGACAGGGGGTGAAAAACTGTTTTTT. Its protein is CASSAGGTGGEKLFF.